Below, 25 T cell receptor beta chains from the same sample are listed, as sequenced in a study of cytomegalovirus exposure and HLA in healthy donors (dated by TCRdb to the late 2010s). Libraries were made using the immunoSEQ multiplex PCR assay. A mixture of 60 forward primers for TCR Vbeta segments and 13 reverse primers for TCR Jbeta segments was used in the multiplex PCR. In TCRdb, the immuneACCESS table is reduced to in-frame sequences with V and J assigned. These tables do not hold every clone; where another copy was compared, an unresolved V gene accounts for under half, and the others remain unexplained. Across this sample there are approximately 270,000 clones, with roughly 80% seen only once. The ten largest account for more than 0.3% of the sample. The sequenced sample was PBMCs. These receptors were collected from a girl aged 2 to 9 in good health and CMV-seronegative.

The chain links TRBV15 to TRBJ1-1; TRBD1 aligns across 9 bases. CDR1 is LNHNV, CDR2 YYDKDF, per germline (reference sequence). The CDR3 extends over 17 amino acids. Trimming cost V 3 bases and J 0 bases; bases outside gene matches: 8. CDR3 protein: CATSSGTGLRMNTEAFF. As DNA, the CDR3 is TGTGCCACCAGCAGTGGGACAGGGTTGAGGATGAACACTGAAGCTTTCTTT. The full variable domain, completed using reference TRBV15 and TRBJ1-1, is DAMVIQNPRYQVTQFGKPVTLSCSQTLNHNVMYWYQQKSSQAPKLLFHYYDKDFNNEADTPDNFQSRRPNTSFCFLDIRSPGLGDTAMYLCATSSGTGLRMNTEAFFGQGTRLTVV.

The chain recombines TRBV5-6 with TRBJ2-7, with 7 bases lining up with TRBD1. V dropped 4 bases and J dropped 3; count of bases not matched to a gene: 4. There are 13 residues in the CDR3. Germline lookup yields CDR1 SGHDT and CDR2 YYEEEE. The CDR3 loop reads CASSMGQSYEQYF. The CDR3 nucleotides are TGTGCCAGCAGCATGGGACAGAGCTACGAGCAGTACTTC.

This clone has more than one count but fewer than ten. The chain links TRBV28 to TRBJ2-1; D may be TRBD2 (6 bases). V was clipped by 7 bases and J by 1 base, with 11 bases between them. The CDR3 runs 14 residues. CDR1 and CDR2 from the germline V gene are MDHEN and SYDVKM. DNA for the CDR3: TGTGCCAGCATCTACGGGGGTTCCTACAATGAGCAGTTCTTC. This sequence encodes CASIYGGSYNEQFF.

This chain connects TRBV28 to TRBJ1-1, with 9 bases matching TRBD1. V was pared by 5 bases and J by 7 bases, with 8 bases of the junction left unmatched. CDR1 is MDHEN, CDR2 SYDVKM, per germline. The CDR3 has 14 amino acids. CDR3 sequence reads: CASSPPDRGNEAFF. CDR3 nucleotide sequence: TGTGCCAGCAGTCCCCCGGACAGGGGTAATGAAGCTTTCTTT.

J is TRBJ2-7 and V is TRBV7-9; D possibly corresponds to TRBD2 (5 bases). In germline, CDR1 is SEHNR, CDR2 FQNEAQ (reference sequence). The V end lost 1 base, the J end lost 3 bases, and 10 bases lay between the germline ends. The CDR3 covers 14 residues. The CDR3 loop reads CASSLDRDYYEQYF. The CDR3 DNA is TGTGCCAGCAGCTTAGATCGGGATTACTACGAGCAGTACTTC.

The chain is built from TRBV18 and TRBJ1-1; 7 nucleotides line up with TRBD1. Germline V gene lookup returns CDR1 KGHSH and CDR2 LQKENI. V shed 3 bases, J shed 6 bases, and the junction held 10 bases outside the gene matches. There are 15 residues in the CDR3. The CDR3 loop is CASSPGTDYQPEAFF. Here the CDR3 DNA reads TGTGCCAGCTCACCCGGGACAGACTACCAACCTGAAGCTTTCTTT.

The chain combines TRBV4-1 with TRBJ2-2; D unclear. The ends were cut back, 2 bases at V and 2 bases at J, with 9 bases in the middle. The CDR3 sequence is 15 residues long. The germline V gene has CDR1 MGHRA and CDR2 YSYEKL. The CDR3 region is CASSQHYENTGELFF. CDR3 nucleotides: TGCGCCAGCAGCCAACACTACGAAAACACCGGGGAGCTGTTTTTT.

The chain couples TRBV5-4 to TRBJ2-2, with D uncertain. V shed 4 bases and J shed 9 bases, with 13 bases lying between them. The CDR3 extends over 13 amino acids. Germline CDR1 reads SGHNT; CDR2 reads YYREEE (reference sequence). The CDR3 is CASSLNSFRELFF. The DNA of the CDR3 is TGTGCCAGCAGCCTGAACTCTTTCAGGGAGCTGTTTTTT. Full variable domain (rest looked up from reference TRBV5-4 and TRBJ2-2): ETGVTQSPTHLIKTRGQQVTLRCSSQSGHNTVSWYQQALGQGPQFIFQYYREEENGRGNFPPRFSGLQFPNYSSELNVNALELDDSALYLCASSLNSFRELFFGEGSRLTVL.

The chain couples TRBV11-2 to TRBJ1-2, with 8 bases that match TRBD1. J lost 7 bases, V lost 1 base, and 5 bases had no gene match. Germline V gene lookup returns CDR1 SGHAT and CDR2 FQNNGV. The CDR3 has 14 residues. CDR3 coding DNA: TGTGCCAGCAGCTTAGCAGGCAGGGGGCGTGGCTACACCTTC. Translated, it gives CASSLAGRGRGYTF.

The chain is built from TRBV27 and TRBJ2-1; TRBD2 matches at 11 bases. V was pared by 7 bases and J by 5 bases, with 13 bases of the junction left unmatched. There are 17 residues in the CDR3. Germline assignment: CDR1 MNHEY and CDR2 SMNVEV (reference sequence). CDR3 coding DNA: TGTGCCAGCATCTTCGGGACTAGCGGACTCCTCAACAATGAGCAGTTCTTC. This encodes CASIFGTSGLLNNEQFF.

This clone was counted a few times. The V call is TRBV27, the J call TRBJ1-2, with a possible D match to TRBD1 (5 bases). V was clipped by 3 bases and J by 5 bases, with 10 bases between them. Per germline, CDR1 MNHEY and CDR2 SMNVEV (reference sequence). The CDR3 consists of 13 residues. CDR3 bases: TGTGCCAGCAGTTTGTACACAGGATATGGCTACACCTTC. Residues: CASSLYTGYGYTF.

The chain has TRBV11-2 and TRBJ2-5, with D perhaps TRBD2 (5 bases). The CDR3 loop spans 15 amino acids. The germline V and J ends were trimmed by 5 bases and 3 bases, with 16 bases remaining between them. In germline, CDR1 is SGHAT, CDR2 FQNNGV. The CDR3 sequence is CASSRLGLQEETQYF. The CDR3 DNA reads as TGTGCCAGCAGCCGACTCGGACTGCAAGAAGAGACCCAGTACTTC.

The chain combines TRBV19 with TRBJ2-7; 7 bases fit TRBD2. The germline gives CDR1 LNHDA, CDR2 SQIVND (reference sequence). The trim removed 3 bases at V and 5 bases at J, leaving 7 bases unmatched. This CDR3 is 14 amino acids long. CDR3 sequence (DNA): TGTGCCAGTAGTATCGGCGCGGGAGCCCACGAGCAGTACTTC. The encoded protein is CASSIGAGAHEQYF.

The CDR3: CASSLGTYSGANVLTF. The CDR3 DNA reads as TGCGCCAGCAGCTTGGGTACATACTCTGGGGCCAACGTCCTGACTTTC. The chain employs TRBV5-1 and TRBJ2-6, with D uncertain. V was trimmed by 0 bases and J by 0 bases, leaving 7 bases between them. Germline loops: CDR1 SGHRS, CDR2 YFSETQ. There are 16 residues in the CDR3.

The chain is built from TRBV7-6 and TRBJ2-1; 13 bases are a match to TRBD2. V was pared by 5 bases and J by 4 bases, with 8 bases of the junction left unmatched. CDR1 and CDR2 from the germline V gene are SGHVS and FNYEAQ. CDR3 length: 17 amino acids. As DNA, the CDR3 is TGTGCCAGCAGCCCACGGACTAGCGGGGGCGGTTACAATGAGCAGTTCTTC. Its protein is CASSPRTSGGGYNEQFF.

This clone was found a few times. The chain recombines TRBV14 with TRBJ2-1; tentatively, D is TRBD2 (6 bases). V lost 3 bases and J lost 2, with 17 bases in between. The CDR3 has 17 amino acids. Per the germline V gene, CDR1 is SGHDN and CDR2 is FVKESK. CDR3 loop: CASSHPMGLLPYNEQFF. For the CDR3, the DNA is TGTGCCAGCAGCCACCCGATGGGACTCTTACCCTACAATGAGCAGTTCTTC.

The J gene is TRBJ2-1, the V gene TRBV11-2; the match to TRBD2 covers 9 bases. The CDR3 runs 17 residues. Looked up from germline, CDR1 is SGHAT and CDR2 is FQNNGV. V shed 4 bases and J 6 bases; nucleotides not matched to a gene: 13. CDR3 protein: CASSSSGLALNGNEQFF. The CDR3 nucleotides are TGTGCCAGCAGCTCATCGGGACTAGCTCTAAACGGCAATGAGCAGTTCTTC.

The V and J genes are TRBV5-4 and TRBJ2-3; 10 nucleotides match TRBD1. The CDR3 contains 16 residues. Germline CDR1 and CDR2: SGHNT and YYREEE (reference sequence). Unmatched junction bases numbered 11, after V lost 5 bases and J lost 5 bases. The CDR3, as DNA: TGTGCCAGCAGAGACACCGGGGACAGGGGTCGAGATACGCAGTATTTT. This gives the protein CASRDTGDRGRDTQYF. The entire variable domain, with the rest obtained from reference TRBV5-4 and TRBJ2-3, is as follows: ETGVTQSPTHLIKTRGQQVTLRCSSQSGHNTVSWYQQALGQGPQFIFQYYREEENGRGNFPPRFSGLQFPNYSSELNVNALELDDSALYLCASRDTGDRGRDTQYFGPGTRLTVL.

The V gene is TRBV4-1, the J gene TRBJ2-1; 11 nucleotides line up with TRBD2. Germline CDR1 is MGHRA and CDR2 is YSYEKL. V was clipped by 2 bases and J by 9 bases; unmatched bases: 12. The CDR3 loop spans 17 amino acids. In DNA form, the CDR3 reads TGCGCCAGCAGCCAAAATCGTAGGCTAGCGGGGGGTAGTGAGCAGTTCTTC. Translated: CASSQNRRLAGGSEQFF.

The J gene is TRBJ2-3, the V gene TRBV6-5, with 9 bases identical to TRBD2. CDR1 is MNHEY, CDR2 SVGAGI, per germline. V gave up 7 bases and J gave up 2 bases; unmatched junction bases: 7. This CDR3 region has 15 residues. CDR3 bases: TGTGCCAGCACCACACTAGCGGGTCCCACAGATACGCAGTATTTT. This gives the protein CASTTLAGPTDTQYF.

The genes are TRBV7-9 and TRBJ1-2; 9 bases match TRBD1. The CDR3 spans 17 residues. Germline-derived CDR1 and CDR2 are SEHNR and FQNEAQ (reference sequence). J gave up 5 bases and V 5 bases, and 15 bases lay outside the gene matches. The CDR3 DNA reads TGTGCCAGCAGCCCAACACGGGCGGGACAGGGTCTATATGGCTACACCTTC. Its protein product is CASSPTRAGQGLYGYTF. Using reference TRBV7-9 and TRBJ1-2 for the parts outside the CDR3, the full variable domain is DTGVSQNPRHKITKRGQNVTFRCDPISEHNRLYWYRQTLGQGPEFLTYFQNEAQLEKSRLLSDRFSAERPKGSFSTLEIQRTEQGDSAMYLCASSPTRAGQGLYGYTFGSGTRLTVV.

This chain links TRBV7-3 with TRBJ2-1; 8 nucleotides align to TRBD2. The germline CDR1 and CDR2 sequences are SGHTA and FQGTGA. The CDR3 covers 16 residues. Trimming cost V 0 bases and J 6 bases; bases outside gene matches: 7. CDR3 DNA: TGTGCCAGCAGCTTAACTTTACGGACTAGCCGCAATGAGCAGTTCTTC. Protein product: CASSLTLRTSRNEQFF.

The chain recombines TRBV6-5 with TRBJ1-1, with TRBD1 identical over 8 bases. V lost 2 bases, J lost 4 bases, and 0 bases stayed unmatched. The germline V gene has CDR1 MNHEY and CDR2 SVGAGI. The CDR3 extends over 13 amino acids. Here the CDR3 DNA reads TGTGCCAGCAGTTACACAGGGGGCACTGAAGCTTTCTTT. Translating it yields CASSYTGGTEAFF.

This chain joins TRBV28 and TRBJ2-2; 11 bases are a match to TRBD1. The germline V gene has CDR1 MDHEN and CDR2 SYDVKM. The CDR3 has 16 residues. V gave up 5 bases and J gave up 4 bases; unmatched junction bases: 6. The DNA of the CDR3 is TGTGCCAGCAGTGATTTCGGGACAGGGGGCACCGGGGAGCTGTTTTTT. It translates to CASSDFGTGGTGELFF.

The rearrangement links TRBV27 to TRBJ1-5; D gene ambiguous. The V end was cut by 4 bases, the J end by 2 bases, with 12 bases between. CDR1 MNHEY and CDR2 SMNVEV come from the germline V gene (reference sequence). The CDR3 has 15 residues. Here the CDR3 reads CASSSPGGGNQPQHF. The DNA of the CDR3 is TGTGCCAGCAGTTCCCCCGGCGGGGGCAATCAGCCCCAGCATTTT.